Sequencing of this T cell receptor beta chain was carried out in a study of T-cell memory formation after mild COVID-19. Whole-study findings and limits: Largely, contracting CD4+ clones fell within CM and EM, and contracting CD8+ clones within EMRA.

As regards this clonotype: Antigen: not known.

Trimming took 5 bases from V and 4 from J; bases not matched to a gene: 6. The CDR3 covers 15 residues. Germline-derived CDR1 and CDR2 are SGHTA and FQGTGA. TCRdb reprocessed the 5' RACE reads via MiXCR and lists one record per CDR3 protein. The top ten hold 3% to 4% of the sample, which has some 180,000 distinct CDR3 sequences, 18% seen once. Source material: PBMCs or a T cell subset sorted from them (not recorded which). The sequence was collected from a man aged 18 to 29 who had mild COVID-19 (a few samples of this study predate the infection). Cell type and time point are not known. The chain carries TRBV7-3 and TRBJ2-1, with 9 bases identical to TRBD2. As DNA, the CDR3 is TGTGCCAGCAGCCCGTGGGCGGGGGGGTACAATGAGCAGTTCTTC. Residues: CASSPWAGGYNEQFF.